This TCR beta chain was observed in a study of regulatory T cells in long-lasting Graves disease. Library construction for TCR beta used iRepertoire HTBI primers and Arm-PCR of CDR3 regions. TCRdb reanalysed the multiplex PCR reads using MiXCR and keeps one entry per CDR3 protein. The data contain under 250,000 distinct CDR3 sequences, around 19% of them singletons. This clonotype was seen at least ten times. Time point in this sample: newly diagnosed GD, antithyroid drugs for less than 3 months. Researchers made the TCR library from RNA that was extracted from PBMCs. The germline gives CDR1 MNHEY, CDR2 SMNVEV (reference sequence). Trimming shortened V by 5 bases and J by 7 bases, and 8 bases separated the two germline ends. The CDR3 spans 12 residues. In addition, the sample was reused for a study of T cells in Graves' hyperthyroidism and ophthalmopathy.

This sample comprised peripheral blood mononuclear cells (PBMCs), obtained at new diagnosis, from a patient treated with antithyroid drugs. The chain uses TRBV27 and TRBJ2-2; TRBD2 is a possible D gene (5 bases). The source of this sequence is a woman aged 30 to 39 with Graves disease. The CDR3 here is CASSLEGGELFF. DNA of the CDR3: TGTGCCAGCAGTCTAGAGGGCGGGGAGCTGTTTTTT.